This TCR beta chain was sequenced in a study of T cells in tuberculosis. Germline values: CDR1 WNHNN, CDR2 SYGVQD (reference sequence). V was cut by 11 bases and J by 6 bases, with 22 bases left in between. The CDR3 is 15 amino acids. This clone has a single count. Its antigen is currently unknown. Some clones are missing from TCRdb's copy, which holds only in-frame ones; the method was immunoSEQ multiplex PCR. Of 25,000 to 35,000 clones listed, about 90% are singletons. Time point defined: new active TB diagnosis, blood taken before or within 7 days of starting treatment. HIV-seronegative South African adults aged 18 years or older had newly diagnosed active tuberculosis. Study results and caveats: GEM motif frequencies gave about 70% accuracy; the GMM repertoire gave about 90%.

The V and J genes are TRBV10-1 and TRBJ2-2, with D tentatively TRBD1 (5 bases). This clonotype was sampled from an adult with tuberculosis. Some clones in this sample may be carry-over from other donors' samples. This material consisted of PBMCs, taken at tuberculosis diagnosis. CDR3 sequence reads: CAPKSEDNYAGELFF. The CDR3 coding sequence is TGCGCCCCCAAGTCCGAGGACAACTACGCCGGGGAGCTGTTTTTT.